This entry describes one T cell receptor (beta chain). The data derive from a study of CD8 T cells in Susac syndrome. Study context: The Susac syndrome patients that were sequenced included 5 or 6 with active disease and under 10 in remission.

V lost 5 bases and J 4 bases, leaving 17 bases between the germline ends. Per germline, CDR1 MNHEY and CDR2 SVGAGI. The CDR3 loop spans 15 amino acids. Roughly 0.45 to 1 ug RNA was reverse transcribed with random hexamers. Via MiXCR, TCRdb re-called the immunoSEQ multiplex PCR reads, giving one row per CDR3 protein. The table records 150,000 to 200,000 distinct CDR3 sequences, roughly 94% of them present only once. What was sequenced was CD4+ T cells from PBMCs. The chain carries TRBV6-5 and TRBJ1-2, with D possibly matching TRBD1 (5 bases). This clonotype originated in a human donor with Susac syndrome. The CDR3 spells CASSNPSIRGYGYTF. The DNA for the CDR3 is TGTGCCAGCAGTAACCCGTCAATTAGGGGCTATGGCTACACCTTC.